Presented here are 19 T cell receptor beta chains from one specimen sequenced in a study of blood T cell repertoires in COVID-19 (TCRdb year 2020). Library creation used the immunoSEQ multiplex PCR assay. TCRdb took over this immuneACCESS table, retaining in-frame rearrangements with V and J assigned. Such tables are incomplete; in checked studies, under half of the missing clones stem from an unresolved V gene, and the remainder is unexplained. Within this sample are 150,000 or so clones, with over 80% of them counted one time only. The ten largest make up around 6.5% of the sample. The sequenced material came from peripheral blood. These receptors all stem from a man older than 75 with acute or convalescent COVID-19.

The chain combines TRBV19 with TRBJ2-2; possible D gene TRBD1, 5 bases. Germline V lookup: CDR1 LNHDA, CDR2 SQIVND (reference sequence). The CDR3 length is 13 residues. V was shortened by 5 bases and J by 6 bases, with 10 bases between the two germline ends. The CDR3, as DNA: TGTGCCAGTAGTCCCCAGGGTTCCGGGGAGCTGTTTTTT. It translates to CASSPQGSGELFF.

The CDR3 DNA sequence: TGTGCCAGCAGAGACTCGGGACATAGTTACGAGCAGTACTTC. Protein: CASRDSGHSYEQYF. V is TRBV2 and J is TRBJ2-7, with a tentative D call TRBD1 (6 bases). The CDR3 contains 14 residues. Trimming took off 6 bases at V and 4 bases at J, with 16 bases between the two ends. Per germline, CDR1 SNHLY and CDR2 FYNNEI.

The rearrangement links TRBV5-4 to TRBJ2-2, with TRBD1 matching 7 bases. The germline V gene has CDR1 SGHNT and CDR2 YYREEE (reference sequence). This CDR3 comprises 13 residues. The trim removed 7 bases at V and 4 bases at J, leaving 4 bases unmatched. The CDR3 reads CASQTGFTGELFF. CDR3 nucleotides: TGTGCCAGCCAGACAGGGTTCACCGGGGAGCTGTTTTTT. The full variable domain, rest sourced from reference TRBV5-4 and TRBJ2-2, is ETGVTQSPTHLIKTRGQQVTLRCSSQSGHNTVSWYQQALGQGPQFIFQYYREEENGRGNFPPRFSGLQFPNYSSELNVNALELDDSALYLCASQTGFTGELFFGEGSRLTVL.

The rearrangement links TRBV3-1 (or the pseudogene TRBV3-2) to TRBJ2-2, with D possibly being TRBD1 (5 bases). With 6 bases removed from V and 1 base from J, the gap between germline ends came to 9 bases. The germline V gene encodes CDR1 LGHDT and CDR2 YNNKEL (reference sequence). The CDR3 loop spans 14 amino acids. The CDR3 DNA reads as TGTGCCAGCAGTGTAAGGGGGAACACCGGGGAGCTGTTTTTT. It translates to CASSVRGNTGELFF.

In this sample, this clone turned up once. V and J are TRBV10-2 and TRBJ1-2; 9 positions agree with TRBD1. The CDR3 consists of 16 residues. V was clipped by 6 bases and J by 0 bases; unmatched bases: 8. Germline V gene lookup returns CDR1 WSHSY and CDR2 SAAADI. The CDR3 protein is CASSPGQGTTNYGYTF. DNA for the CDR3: TGCGCCAGCAGCCCCGGACAGGGGACGACTAACTATGGCTACACCTTC.

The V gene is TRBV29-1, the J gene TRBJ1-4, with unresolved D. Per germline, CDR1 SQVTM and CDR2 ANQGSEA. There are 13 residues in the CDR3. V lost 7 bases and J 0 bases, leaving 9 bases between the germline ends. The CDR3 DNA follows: TGCAGCGCCTCCTCAGCAACTAATGAAAAACTGTTTTTT. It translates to CSASSATNEKLFF.

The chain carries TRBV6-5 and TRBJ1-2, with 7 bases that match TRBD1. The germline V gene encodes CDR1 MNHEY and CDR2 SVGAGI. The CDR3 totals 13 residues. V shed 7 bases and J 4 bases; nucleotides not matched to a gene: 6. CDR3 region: CASKRDSVYGYTF. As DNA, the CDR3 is TGTGCCAGCAAACGGGACAGCGTCTATGGCTACACCTTC.

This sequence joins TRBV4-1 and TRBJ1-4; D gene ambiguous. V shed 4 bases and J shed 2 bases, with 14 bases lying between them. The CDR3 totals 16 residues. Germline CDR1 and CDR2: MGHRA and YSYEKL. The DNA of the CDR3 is TGCGCCAGCAGCCCCGGGTCAACACGCACTAATGAAAAACTGTTTTTT. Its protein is CASSPGSTRTNEKLFF.

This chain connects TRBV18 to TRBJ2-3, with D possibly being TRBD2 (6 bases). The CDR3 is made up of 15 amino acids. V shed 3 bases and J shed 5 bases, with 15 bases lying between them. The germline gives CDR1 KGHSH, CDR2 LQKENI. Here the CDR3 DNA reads TGTGCCAGCTCACCGACGGGAGACGTGGGAGATACGCAGTATTTT. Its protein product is CASSPTGDVGDTQYF.

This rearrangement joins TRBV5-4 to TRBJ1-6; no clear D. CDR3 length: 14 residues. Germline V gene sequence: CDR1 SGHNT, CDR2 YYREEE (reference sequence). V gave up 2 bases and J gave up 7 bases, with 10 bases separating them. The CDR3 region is CASSFETRNSPLHF. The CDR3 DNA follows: TGTGCCAGCAGCTTTGAGACACGGAATTCACCCCTCCACTTT.

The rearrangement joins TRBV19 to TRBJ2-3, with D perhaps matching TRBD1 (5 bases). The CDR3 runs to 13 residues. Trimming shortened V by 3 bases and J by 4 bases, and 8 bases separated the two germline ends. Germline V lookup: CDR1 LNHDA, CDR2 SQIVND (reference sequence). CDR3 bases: TGTGCCAGTAGTATGGCCAGGGCAGATACGCAGTATTTT. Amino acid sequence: CASSMARADTQYF.

This CDR3 is CASTLGRGREKLFF. The CDR3, as DNA: TGTGCCAGCACTTTGGGCAGGGGGCGGGAAAAACTGTTTTTT. The V gene is TRBV28, the J gene TRBJ1-4, with TRBD1 identical over 8 bases. Germline V gives CDR1 MDHEN, CDR2 SYDVKM. The CDR3 extends over 14 amino acids. V was pared by 7 bases and J by 8 bases, with 9 bases of the junction left unmatched.

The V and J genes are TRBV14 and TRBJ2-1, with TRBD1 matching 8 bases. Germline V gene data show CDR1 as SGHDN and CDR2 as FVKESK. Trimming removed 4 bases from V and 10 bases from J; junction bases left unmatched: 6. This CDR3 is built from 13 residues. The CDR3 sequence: CASSRDRGEEQFF. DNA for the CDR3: TGTGCCAGCAGCCGAGACAGGGGTGAGGAGCAGTTCTTC.

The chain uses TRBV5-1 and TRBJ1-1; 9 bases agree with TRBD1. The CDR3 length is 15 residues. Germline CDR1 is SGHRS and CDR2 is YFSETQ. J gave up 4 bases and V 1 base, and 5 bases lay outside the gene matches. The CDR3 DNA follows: TGCGCCAGCAGCTTGACAGGGGGACAGGGCACTGAAGCTTTCTTT. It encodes CASSLTGGQGTEAFF.

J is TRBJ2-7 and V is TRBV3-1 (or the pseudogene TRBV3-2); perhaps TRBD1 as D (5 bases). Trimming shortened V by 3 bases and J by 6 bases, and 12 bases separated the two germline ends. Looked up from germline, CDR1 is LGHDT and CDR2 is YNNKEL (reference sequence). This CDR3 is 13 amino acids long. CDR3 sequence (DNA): TGTGCCAGCAGCCAGGGGCCCCCCGGCGAGCAGTACTTC. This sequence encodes CASSQGPPGEQYF.

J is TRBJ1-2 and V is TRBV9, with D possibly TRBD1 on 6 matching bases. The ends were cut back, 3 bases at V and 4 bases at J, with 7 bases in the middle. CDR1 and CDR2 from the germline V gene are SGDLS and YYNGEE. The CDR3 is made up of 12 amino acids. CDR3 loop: CASSGTAYGYTF. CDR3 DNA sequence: TGTGCCAGCAGCGGGACAGCCTATGGCTACACCTTC.

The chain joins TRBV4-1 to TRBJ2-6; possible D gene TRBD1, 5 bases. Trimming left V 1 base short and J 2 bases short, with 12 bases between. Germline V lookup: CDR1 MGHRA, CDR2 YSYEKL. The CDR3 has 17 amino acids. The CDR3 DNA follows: TGCGCCAGCAGCCAAGTTGGCAGGGAAACTGGGGCCAACGTCCTGACTTTC. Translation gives CASSQVGRETGANVLTF.

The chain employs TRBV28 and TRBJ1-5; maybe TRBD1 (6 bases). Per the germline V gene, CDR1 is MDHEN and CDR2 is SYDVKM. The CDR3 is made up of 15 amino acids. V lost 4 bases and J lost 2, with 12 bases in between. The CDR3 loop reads CASSSGGHGNQPQHF. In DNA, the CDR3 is TGTGCCAGCAGTTCGGGGGGGCACGGCAATCAGCCCCAGCATTTT.

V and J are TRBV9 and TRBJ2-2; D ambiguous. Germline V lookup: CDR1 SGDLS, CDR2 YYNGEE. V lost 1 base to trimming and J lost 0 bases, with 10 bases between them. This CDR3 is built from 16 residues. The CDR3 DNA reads TGTGCCAGCAGCGTATTCAGAGGATCGAACACCGGGGAGCTGTTTTTT. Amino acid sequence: CASSVFRGSNTGELFF.